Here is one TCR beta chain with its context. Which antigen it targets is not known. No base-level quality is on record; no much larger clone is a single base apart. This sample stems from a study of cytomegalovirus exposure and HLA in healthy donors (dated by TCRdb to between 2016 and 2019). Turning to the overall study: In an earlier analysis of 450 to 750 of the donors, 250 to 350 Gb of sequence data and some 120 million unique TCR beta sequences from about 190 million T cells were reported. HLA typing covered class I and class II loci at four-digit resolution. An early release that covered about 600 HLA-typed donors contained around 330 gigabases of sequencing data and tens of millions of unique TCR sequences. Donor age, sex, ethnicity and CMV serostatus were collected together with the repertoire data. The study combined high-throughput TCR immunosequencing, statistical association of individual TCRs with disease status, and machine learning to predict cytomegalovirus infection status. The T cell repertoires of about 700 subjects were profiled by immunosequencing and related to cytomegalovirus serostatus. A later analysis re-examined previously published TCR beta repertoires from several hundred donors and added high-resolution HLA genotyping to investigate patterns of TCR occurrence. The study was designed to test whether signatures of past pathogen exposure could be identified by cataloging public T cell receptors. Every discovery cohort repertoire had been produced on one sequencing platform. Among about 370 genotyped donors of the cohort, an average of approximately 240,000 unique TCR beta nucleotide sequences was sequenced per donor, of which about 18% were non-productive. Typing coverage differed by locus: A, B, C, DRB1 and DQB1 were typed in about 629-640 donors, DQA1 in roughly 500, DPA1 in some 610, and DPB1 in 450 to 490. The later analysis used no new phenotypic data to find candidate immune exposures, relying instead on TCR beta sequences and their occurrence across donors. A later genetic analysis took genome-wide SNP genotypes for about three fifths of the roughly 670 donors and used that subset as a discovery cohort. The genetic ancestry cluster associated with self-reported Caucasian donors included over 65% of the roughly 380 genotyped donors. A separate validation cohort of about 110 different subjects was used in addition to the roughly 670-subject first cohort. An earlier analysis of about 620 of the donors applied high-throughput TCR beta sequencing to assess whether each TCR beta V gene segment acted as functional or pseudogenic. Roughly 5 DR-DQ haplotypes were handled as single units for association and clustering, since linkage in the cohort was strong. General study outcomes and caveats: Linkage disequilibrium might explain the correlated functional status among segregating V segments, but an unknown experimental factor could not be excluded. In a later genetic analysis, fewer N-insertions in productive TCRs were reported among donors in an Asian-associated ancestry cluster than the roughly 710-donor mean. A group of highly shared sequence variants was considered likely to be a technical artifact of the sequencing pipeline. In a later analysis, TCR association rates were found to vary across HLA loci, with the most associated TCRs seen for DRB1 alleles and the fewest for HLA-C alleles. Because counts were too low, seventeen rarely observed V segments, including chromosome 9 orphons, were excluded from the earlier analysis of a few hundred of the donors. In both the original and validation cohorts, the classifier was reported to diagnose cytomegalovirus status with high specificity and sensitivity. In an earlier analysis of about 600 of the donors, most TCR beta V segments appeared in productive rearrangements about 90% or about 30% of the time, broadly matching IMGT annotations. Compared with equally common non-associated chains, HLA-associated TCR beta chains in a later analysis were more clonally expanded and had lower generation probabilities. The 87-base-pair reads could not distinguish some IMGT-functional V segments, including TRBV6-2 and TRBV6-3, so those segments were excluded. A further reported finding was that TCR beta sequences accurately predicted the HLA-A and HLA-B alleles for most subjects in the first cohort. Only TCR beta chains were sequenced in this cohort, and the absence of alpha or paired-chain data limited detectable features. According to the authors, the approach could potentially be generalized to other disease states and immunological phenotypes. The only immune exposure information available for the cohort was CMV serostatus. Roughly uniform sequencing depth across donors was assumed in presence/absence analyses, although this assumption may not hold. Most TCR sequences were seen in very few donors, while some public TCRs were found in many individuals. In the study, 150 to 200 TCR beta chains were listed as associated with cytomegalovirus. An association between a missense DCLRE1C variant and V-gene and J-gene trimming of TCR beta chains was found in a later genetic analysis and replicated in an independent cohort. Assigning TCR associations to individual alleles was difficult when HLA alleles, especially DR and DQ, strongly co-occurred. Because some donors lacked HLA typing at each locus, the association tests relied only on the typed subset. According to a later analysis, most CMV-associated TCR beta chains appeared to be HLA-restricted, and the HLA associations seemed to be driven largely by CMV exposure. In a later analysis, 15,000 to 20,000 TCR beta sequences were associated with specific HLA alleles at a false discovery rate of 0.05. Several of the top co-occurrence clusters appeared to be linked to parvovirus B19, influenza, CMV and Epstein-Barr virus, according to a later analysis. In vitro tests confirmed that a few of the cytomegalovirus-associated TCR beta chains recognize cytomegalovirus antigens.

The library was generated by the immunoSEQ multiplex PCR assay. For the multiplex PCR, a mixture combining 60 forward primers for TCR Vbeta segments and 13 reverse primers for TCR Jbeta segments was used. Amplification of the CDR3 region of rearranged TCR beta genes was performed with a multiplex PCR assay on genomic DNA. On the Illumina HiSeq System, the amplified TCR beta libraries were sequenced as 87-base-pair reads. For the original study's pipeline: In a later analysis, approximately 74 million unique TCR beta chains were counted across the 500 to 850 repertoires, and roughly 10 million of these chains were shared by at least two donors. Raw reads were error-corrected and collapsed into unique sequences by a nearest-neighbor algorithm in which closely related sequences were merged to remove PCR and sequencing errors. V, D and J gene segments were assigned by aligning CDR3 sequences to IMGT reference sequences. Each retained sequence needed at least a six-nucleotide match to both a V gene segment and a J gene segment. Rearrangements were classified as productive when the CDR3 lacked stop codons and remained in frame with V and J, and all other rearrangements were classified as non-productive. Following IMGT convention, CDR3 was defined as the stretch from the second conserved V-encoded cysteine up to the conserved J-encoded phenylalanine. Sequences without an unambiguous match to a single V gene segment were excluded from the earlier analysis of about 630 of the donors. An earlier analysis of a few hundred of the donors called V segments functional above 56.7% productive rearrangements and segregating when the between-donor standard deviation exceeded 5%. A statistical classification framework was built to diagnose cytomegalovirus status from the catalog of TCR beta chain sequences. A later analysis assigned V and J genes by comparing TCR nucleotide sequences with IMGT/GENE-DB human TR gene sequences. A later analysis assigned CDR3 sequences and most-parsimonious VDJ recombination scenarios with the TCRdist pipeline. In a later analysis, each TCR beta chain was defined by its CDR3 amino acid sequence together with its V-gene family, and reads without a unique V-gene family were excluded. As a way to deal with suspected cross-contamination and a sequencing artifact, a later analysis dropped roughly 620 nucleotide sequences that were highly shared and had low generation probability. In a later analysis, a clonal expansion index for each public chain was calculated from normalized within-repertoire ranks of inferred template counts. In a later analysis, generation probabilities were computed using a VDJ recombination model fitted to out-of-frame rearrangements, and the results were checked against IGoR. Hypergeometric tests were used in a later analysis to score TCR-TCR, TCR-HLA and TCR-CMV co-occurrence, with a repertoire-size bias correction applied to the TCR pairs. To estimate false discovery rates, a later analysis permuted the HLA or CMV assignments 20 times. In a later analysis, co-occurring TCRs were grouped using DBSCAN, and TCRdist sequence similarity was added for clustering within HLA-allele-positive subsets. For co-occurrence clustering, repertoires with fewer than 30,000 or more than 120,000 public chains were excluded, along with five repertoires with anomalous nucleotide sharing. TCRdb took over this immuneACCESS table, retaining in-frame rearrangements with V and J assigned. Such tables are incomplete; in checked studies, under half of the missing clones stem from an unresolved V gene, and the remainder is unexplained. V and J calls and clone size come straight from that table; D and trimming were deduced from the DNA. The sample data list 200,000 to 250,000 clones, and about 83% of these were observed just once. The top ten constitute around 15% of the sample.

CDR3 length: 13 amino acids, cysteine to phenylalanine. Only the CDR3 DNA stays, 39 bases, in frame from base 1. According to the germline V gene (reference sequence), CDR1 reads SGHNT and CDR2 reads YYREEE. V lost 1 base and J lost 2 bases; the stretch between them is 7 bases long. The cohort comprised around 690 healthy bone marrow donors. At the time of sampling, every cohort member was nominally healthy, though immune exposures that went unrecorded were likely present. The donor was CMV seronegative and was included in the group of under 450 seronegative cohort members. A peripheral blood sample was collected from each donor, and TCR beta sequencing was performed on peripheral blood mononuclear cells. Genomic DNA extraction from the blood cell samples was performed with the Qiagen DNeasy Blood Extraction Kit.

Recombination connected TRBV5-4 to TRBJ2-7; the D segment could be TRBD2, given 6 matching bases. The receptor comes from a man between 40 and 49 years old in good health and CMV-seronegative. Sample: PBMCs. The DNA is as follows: TGTGCCAGCAGCTTGCCGGGGGCCTACGAGCAGTACTTC. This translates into CASSLPGAYEQYF.